The present entry profiles one T cell receptor beta chain with its context. The data derive from a study of shared clonotypes between healthy human individuals. Selected positively for CCR7 and CD45RO-negative, naive CD8 cells excluded terminally differentiated effector memory CD45RA+ cells. Profiling relied on immunoSEQ multiplex PCR, and the TCRdb table lists in-frame clones only, not all of them. The table lists about 2.1 million clones, roughly 91% of them singletons. V was pared by 3 bases and J by 5 bases, with 14 bases between. Germline CDR1 reads SGHTA; CDR2 reads FQGNSA. This CDR3 comprises 14 residues.

V and J are TRBV7-2 and TRBJ2-7; unclear D gene. The sequence was collected from a man younger than 30 in good health. Some clones in this sample may be carry-over from other donors' samples. The sequenced sample was naive CD8+ T cells from PBMCs. CDR3 coding DNA: TGTGCCAGCAGCTTTCGCAACGGGTTCCACGAGCAGTACTTC. It codes for CASSFRNGFHEQYF.